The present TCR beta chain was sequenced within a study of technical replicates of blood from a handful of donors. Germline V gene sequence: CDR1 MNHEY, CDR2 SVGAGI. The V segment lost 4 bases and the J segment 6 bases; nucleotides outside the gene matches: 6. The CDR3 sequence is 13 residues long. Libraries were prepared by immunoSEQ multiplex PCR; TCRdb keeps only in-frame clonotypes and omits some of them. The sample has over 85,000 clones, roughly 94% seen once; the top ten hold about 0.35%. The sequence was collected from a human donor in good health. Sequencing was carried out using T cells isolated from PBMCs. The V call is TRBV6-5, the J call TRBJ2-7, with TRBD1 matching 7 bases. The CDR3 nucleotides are TGTGCCAGCAGTTCCGAGACAGGGCGCGAGCAGTACTTC. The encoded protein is CASSSETGREQYF.